The present T cell receptor (beta chain) was sequenced within a study of cytomegalovirus exposure and HLA in healthy donors (dated by TCRdb to the late 2010s). About the investigation overall: According to an earlier analysis of a few hundred of the donors, about 190 million T cells yielded 120 million or so unique TCR beta sequences and 276 Gb of sequence data. Roughly 300 gigabases of sequencing data and 75 million to 85 million unique TCR sequences made up an early release that covered 640 HLA-typed donors. Of the 300 to 450 genotyped donors, approximately 80% fell in the genetic ancestry cluster associated with self-reported Caucasian donors. The aim of the study was to test whether cataloging public T cell receptors could identify signatures of past pathogen exposure. The T cell repertoires of around 730 subjects were profiled by immunosequencing and related to cytomegalovirus serostatus. Besides the first cohort of around 700 subjects, a separate validation cohort made up of about 120 different subjects was used. To predict cytomegalovirus infection status, the study brought together high-throughput TCR immunosequencing, statistical association of individual TCRs with disease status, and machine learning. A later analysis re-examined previously published TCR beta repertoires from around 670 donors and added high-resolution HLA genotyping to investigate patterns of TCR occurrence. Rather than using new phenotypic data, the later analysis identified candidate immune exposures from TCR beta sequences and from how often those sequences occurred across donors. In an earlier analysis of roughly 580 of the donors, high-throughput TCR beta sequencing was used to judge whether each TCR beta V gene segment behaved as functional or pseudogenic. Alongside the repertoire data, information on donor age, sex, ethnicity and CMV serostatus was compiled. A later genetic analysis used genome-wide SNP genotypes for about three fifths of the 666 donors, treating that subset as a discovery cohort. Every repertoire in the discovery cohort had been generated on one and the same sequencing platform. HLA typing included class I and class II loci at four-digit resolution. Typing coverage differed by locus: A, B, C, DRB1 and DQB1 were typed in about 620-630 donors, DQA1 in around 500, DPA1 in roughly 590, and DPB1 in 400 to 480. Because of strong linkage in the cohort, a handful of DR-DQ haplotypes were treated as single units for association and clustering. On average, about 200,000 unique TCR beta nucleotide sequences were sequenced per donor among about 400 genotyped donors of the cohort, with 15% to 20% of those sequences being non-productive.

The cohort consisted of 600 to 750 healthy bone marrow donors. Cohort members were all nominally healthy when sampled, although unrecorded immune exposures were likely present. The donor tested CMV seronegative and was one of the 352 seronegative cohort members. A peripheral blood sample was collected from each donor, and TCR beta sequencing was performed on peripheral blood mononuclear cells. The Qiagen DNeasy Blood Extraction Kit was used to extract genomic DNA from the blood cell samples. Cut back by 7 bases and 2 bases, the V and J ends lie 9 bases apart. Based on the germline V gene (reference sequence), the CDR1 and CDR2 sequences are SEHNR and FQNEAQ. Taken from cysteine to phenylalanine, the CDR3 has 12 residues. Here the CDR3 DNA is all that survives: 36 bases in frame from base 1. Beyond this particular receptor, the publication reports: The classifier was reported to diagnose cytomegalovirus status with high specificity and sensitivity in both the original cohort and the validation cohort. The only immune exposure information available for the cohort was CMV serostatus. A later analysis found that TCR association rates varied across HLA loci, with DRB1 alleles showing the most associated TCRs and HLA-C alleles the fewest. In a later analysis, several top co-occurrence clusters were reported to appear linked to parvovirus B19, influenza, CMV and Epstein-Barr virus. The cohort was sequenced for TCR beta chains only, and without alpha or paired-chain data the features that could be detected were limited. Because HLA typing was unavailable for some donors at each locus, only the typed subset was used in association tests. Linkage disequilibrium might explain the correlated functional status among segregating V segments, but an unknown experimental factor could not be excluded. According to a later analysis, most CMV-associated TCR beta chains appeared to be HLA-restricted, and the HLA associations seemed to be driven largely by CMV exposure. A further reported finding was that TCR beta sequences accurately predicted the HLA-A and HLA-B alleles for most subjects in the first cohort. The authors suggested that the approach could potentially be generalized to other disease states and immunological phenotypes. In a later analysis, HLA-associated TCR beta chains were found to be more clonally expanded and to have lower generation probabilities than equally common non-associated chains. Most TCR sequences were seen in very few donors, while some public TCRs were found in many individuals. According to a later genetic analysis, donors in an Asian-associated ancestry cluster had fewer N-insertions in productive TCRs than the roughly 670-donor mean. The 87-base-pair reads could not distinguish some IMGT-functional V segments, including TRBV6-2 and TRBV6-3, so those segments were excluded. In the study, some 180 TCR beta chains were listed as associated with cytomegalovirus. Roughly uniform sequencing depth across donors was assumed in presence/absence analyses, although this assumption may not hold. Assigning TCR associations to individual alleles was difficult when HLA alleles, especially DR and DQ, strongly co-occurred. A later genetic analysis associated a missense DCLRE1C variant with V-gene and J-gene trimming of TCR beta chains, and an independent cohort replicated the association. Specific HLA alleles were associated with 15,000 to 20,000 TCR beta sequences at a false discovery rate of 0.05 in a later analysis. In an earlier analysis of 587 of the donors, most TCR beta V segments appeared in productive rearrangements about 87% or about 30% of the time, broadly matching IMGT annotations. In vitro tests confirmed that a few of the cytomegalovirus-associated TCR beta chains recognize cytomegalovirus antigens. Because counts were too low, roughly 17 rarely observed V segments, including chromosome 9 orphons, were left out of the earlier analysis of roughly 600 of the donors. A cluster of highly shared sequence variants was judged likely to be a technical artifact of the sequencing pipeline.

Library preparation used the immunoSEQ multiplex PCR assay. A mixture of 60 forward primers for TCR Vbeta segments and 13 reverse primers for TCR Jbeta segments was used in the multiplex PCR. The CDR3 region of rearranged TCR beta genes was amplified from genomic DNA by a multiplex PCR assay. The Illumina HiSeq System was used to sequence the amplified TCR beta libraries as 87-base-pair reads. For the original study's pipeline: A later analysis counted approximately 84 million unique TCR beta chains across the 670 or so repertoires, and approximately 11 million of these chains were shared by at least two donors. Raw reads were error-corrected and collapsed into unique sequences with a nearest-neighbor algorithm that merged closely related sequences to remove PCR and sequencing errors. Alignment of CDR3 sequences to IMGT reference sequences was used to assign V, D and J gene segments. For a sequence to be retained, a match of at least six nucleotides to both a V gene segment and a J gene segment was required. A rearrangement counted as productive if the CDR3 had no stop codons and remained in frame with V and J, and every other rearrangement counted as non-productive. Following IMGT convention, CDR3 was defined as the stretch from the second conserved V-encoded cysteine to the conserved J-encoded phenylalanine. The earlier analysis of around 640 of the donors excluded sequences that lacked an unambiguous match to a single V gene segment. An earlier analysis of 500 to 700 of the donors classified V segments as functional when productive rearrangements were above 56.7% and as segregating when the standard deviation between donors was above 5%. A statistical classification framework was built for diagnosing cytomegalovirus status from the catalog of TCR beta chain sequences. In a later analysis, V and J genes were assigned by comparing TCR nucleotide sequences against IMGT/GENE-DB human TR gene sequences. A later analysis assigned CDR3 sequences and most-parsimonious VDJ recombination scenarios with the TCRdist pipeline. In a later analysis, each TCR beta chain was defined by its CDR3 amino acid sequence together with its V-gene family, and reads without a unique V-gene family were excluded. In a later analysis, 500 to 650 highly shared, low-generation-probability nucleotide sequences were removed to address suspected cross-contamination and a sequencing artifact. A later analysis calculated a clonal expansion index for each public chain from normalized within-repertoire ranks of inferred template counts. In a later analysis, generation probabilities were computed with a VDJ recombination model fitted to out-of-frame rearrangements, and the resulting probabilities were checked against IGoR. Hypergeometric tests were used in a later analysis to score TCR-TCR, TCR-HLA and TCR-CMV co-occurrence, with a repertoire-size bias correction applied to the TCR pairs. False discovery rates were estimated in a later analysis by permuting HLA or CMV assignments 20 times. In a later analysis, co-occurring TCRs were grouped with DBSCAN, and TCRdist sequence similarity was added when clustering was performed within HLA-allele-positive subsets. Co-occurrence clustering excluded repertoires with fewer than 30,000 or more than 120,000 public chains, plus five with anomalous nucleotide sharing. TCRdb limited this immuneACCESS table to in-frame rearrangements with V and J called. A share of clones is missing; checked studies link under half to unresolved V genes, and the rest is unexplained. V, J and clone size derive from that table, while D and trimming were established from the DNA sequence. The sample contains about 200,000 clones, nearly 80% of them found a single time. The top ten hold about 2% of the sample.

Turning to this clone: Its specific antigen is unknown. No base-level quality is on record; no much larger clone is a single base apart.

The receptor chain draws on TRBV7-9 and TRBJ2-7; no confident D gene assignment can be made. Sequencing input: PBMCs. The origin of this receptor is a male donor in good health and CMV-seronegative. The sequenced DNA is TGTGCCAGCAACCGGTCTCCCTACGAGCAGTACTTC. It translates as CASNRSPYEQYF. Supplemented by the reference TRBV7-9 and TRBJ2-7 proteins around the CDR3, the complete variable domain is DTGVSQNPRHKITKRGQNVTFRCDPISEHNRLYWYRQTLGQGPEFLTYFQNEAQLEKSRLLSDRFSAERPKGSFSTLEIQRTEQGDSAMYLCASNRSPYEQYFGPGTRLTVT.